This T cell receptor beta chain was recovered during a study of neurological immune-mediated disorders. Whole-study findings and limits: None of the CDR3 amino acid sequences of expanded clones recurred across subjects, suggesting private repertoires in all groups.

The germline V gene has CDR1 SGHRS and CDR2 YFSETQ. V shed 2 bases and J 6 bases; nucleotides not matched to a gene: 8. The CDR3 extends over 15 amino acids. It was by 5'RACE with 10-nucleotide random UMIs that the cDNA was made. Whenever a sequencing run was performed, it yielded over 160 million TCR-beta sequences from 15-18 subjects. TCRdb used MiXCR to reprocess the 5' RACE reads, holding one entry per CDR3 protein. The table shows 45,000 to 65,000 distinct CDR3 sequences, with more than 4% occurring only once. Remarks on this clonotype: The antigen is not known.

This sequence joins TRBV5-1 and TRBJ2-1; 7 bases fit TRBD2. The TCR sequence derives from a man aged 50 to 59 with multiple sclerosis. Sequencing input: PBMCs. CDR3 coding DNA: TGCGCCAGCAGCTTCGAGCGGGGAACTTCCAATGAGCAGTTCTTC. Translation gives CASSFERGTSNEQFF.